A single sample is the source of the 22 T cell receptor beta chains below, sequenced in a study of T cell changes during pregnancy in multiple sclerosis. The data were produced by immunoSEQ multiplex PCR, yet TCRdb's version contains in-frame clones alone and is incomplete. The table has approximately 100,000 clones, 90% to 95% seen once. Material: peripheral blood, obtained before pregnancy. All receptors come from a female donor with multiple sclerosis, enrolled in a pregnancy study.

This rearrangement joins TRBV19 to TRBJ2-2; 11 bases are a match to TRBD2. Germline V gives CDR1 LNHDA, CDR2 SQIVND (reference sequence). There are 15 residues in the CDR3. V shed 6 bases and J 4 bases; nucleotides not matched to a gene: 4. The CDR3 reads CASRGTSGPTGELFF. Here the CDR3 DNA reads TGTGCCAGTAGGGGGACTAGCGGACCCACCGGGGAGCTGTTTTTT.

The chain carries TRBV6-1 and TRBJ2-7, with D tentatively TRBD2 (6 bases). The V end was cut by 7 bases, the J end by 4 bases, with 14 bases between. The CDR3 runs 13 residues. Germline V CDR1 and CDR2: MNHNS, SASEGT. The DNA for the CDR3 is TGTGCCAGCACCCACGCGGGGCAATACGAGCAGTACTTC. Protein: CASTHAGQYEQYF.

The rearrangement links TRBV5-1 to TRBJ2-5; 8 bases are a match to TRBD1. The V and J ends lost 5 bases and 5 bases, in that order; junction bases with no gene match: 5. The CDR3 runs 13 residues. Per germline, CDR1 SGHRS and CDR2 YFSETQ. CDR3: CASRTRQGETQYF. In DNA form, the CDR3 reads TGCGCCAGCAGAACACGACAGGGGGAGACCCAGTACTTC.

The V and J genes are TRBV29-1 and TRBJ2-7, with 10 bases that match TRBD1. Germline CDR1 and CDR2: SQVTM and ANQGSEA. This CDR3 spans 14 amino acids. J was trimmed by 6 bases and V by 7 bases; bases with no gene match: 12. CDR3 amino acids: CSADRTTGGGEQYF. In DNA, the CDR3 is TGCAGCGCCGACCGGACGACAGGGGGCGGCGAGCAGTACTTC.

The V and J genes are TRBV2 and TRBJ2-5, with 7 bases aligning to TRBD1. The CDR3 is 14 amino acids. Germline loops: CDR1 SNHLY, CDR2 FYNNEI. The J segment lost 3 bases and the V segment lost 5 bases, leaving 6 bases of the junction unmatched. This CDR3 reads CASSLPTGEETQYF. The CDR3 nucleotides read TGTGCCAGCAGTCTCCCCACAGGGGAAGAGACCCAGTACTTC.

The J gene is TRBJ2-6, the V gene TRBV9; TRBD1 agrees at 10 bases. Germline CDR1 reads SGDLS; CDR2 reads YYNGEE. The CDR3 is 17 residues long. Trimming took 4 bases from V and 2 from J; bases not matched to a gene: 6. DNA of the CDR3: TGTGCCAGCAGCAAATACGGGACAGGGGCTGGGGCCAACGTCCTGACTTTC. This encodes CASSKYGTGAGANVLTF.

The V gene is TRBV7-9, the J gene TRBJ2-7; TRBD1 matches 10 bases. Trimming at V came to 5 bases and at J to 3 bases, leaving 4 bases not matched to a gene. Germline V gene data show CDR1 as SEHNR and CDR2 as FQNEAQ (reference sequence). The CDR3 totals 14 residues. The CDR3 spells CASSPRDRGYEQYF. CDR3 coding DNA: TGTGCCAGCAGCCCCCGGGACAGGGGCTACGAGCAGTACTTC.

This chain links TRBV9 with TRBJ2-3; 10 bases are a match to TRBD2. Germline V gives CDR1 SGDLS, CDR2 YYNGEE. The CDR3 spans 17 residues. J gave up 2 bases and V 4 bases, and 10 bases lay outside the gene matches. The CDR3 loop is CASSPYGGLAATDTQYF. The DNA of the CDR3 is TGTGCCAGCAGCCCCTACGGAGGACTAGCGGCCACAGATACGCAGTATTTT.

The chain links TRBV27 to TRBJ1-5, with TRBD1 matching 10 bases. The junction had 3 bases not matched to a gene; V was cut back by 5 bases and J by 2 bases. The CDR3 spans 15 residues. Per the germline V gene, CDR1 is MNHEY and CDR2 is SMNVEV (reference sequence). The CDR3 nucleotides are TGTGCCAGCAGTGCCGGGACAGGGGGCAATCAGCCCCAGCATTTT. Protein sequence: CASSAGTGGNQPQHF.

V and J are TRBV30 and TRBJ2-7, with unresolved D. Germline V CDR1 and CDR2: GTSNPN, SVGIG (reference sequence). Trimming cost V 0 bases and J 9 bases, with 12 bases left between them. The CDR3 is made up of 12 amino acids. The chain's CDR3 is CAWSVMKRPQYF. For the CDR3, the DNA is TGTGCCTGGAGTGTCATGAAGCGACCGCAGTACTTC.

V gene TRBV5-4 combines with J gene TRBJ1-2; the match to TRBD1 covers 12 bases. Germline V CDR1 and CDR2: SGHNT, YYREEE (reference sequence). The CDR3 is 17 amino acids. V trimming: 4 bases; J trimming: 0 bases; junction bases outside the gene matches: 7. The DNA of the CDR3 is TGTGCCAGCAGCCGGGGGACAGGGGGCGCCACTAACTATGGCTACACCTTC. Encoded protein: CASSRGTGGATNYGYTF. The variable domain in full, with the rest retrieved from reference TRBV5-4 and TRBJ1-2, is ETGVTQSPTHLIKTRGQQVTLRCSSQSGHNTVSWYQQALGQGPQFIFQYYREEENGRGNFPPRFSGLQFPNYSSELNVNALELDDSALYLCASSRGTGGATNYGYTFGSGTRLTVV.

This clone was counted once. The chain is built from TRBV4-3 and TRBJ1-4; D is perhaps TRBD1 (5 bases). Germline-derived CDR1 and CDR2 are LGHNA and YSLEER. CDR3 length equals 15 residues. Trimming pared 1 base from V and 4 bases from J, leaving 10 bases between. The CDR3 DNA follows: TGCGCCAGCAGCCAAGTTGGAGACAGTAATGAAAAACTGTTTTTT. It encodes CASSQVGDSNEKLFF.

The CDR3 nucleotides read TGTGCCAGCAGCTTAGGGGGGGGACTAGCGGGAGGGTGGGTGGTAGAGACCCAGTACTTC. It translates to CASSLGGGLAGGWVVETQYF. The chain couples TRBV7-8 to TRBJ2-5, with 16 bases lining up with TRBD2. The CDR3 extends over 20 amino acids. Trimming removed 1 base from V and 4 bases from J; junction bases left unmatched: 12. Germline-derived CDR1 and CDR2 are SGHVS and FQNEAQ.

This clone occurred once. V gene TRBV5-4 combines with J gene TRBJ1-4; TRBD1 matches 10 bases. Germline-derived CDR1 and CDR2 are SGHNT and YYREEE (reference sequence). With 4 bases clipped from V and 14 bases from J, the junction kept 14 bases outside the gene matches. This CDR3 comprises 15 residues. As DNA, the CDR3 is TGTGCCAGCAGCCCCAATGGACAGGGGGGTGTAATCCTGTTTTTT. Translated, it gives CASSPNGQGGVILFF.

The table lists this clone with a count of one. The chain is built from TRBV13 and TRBJ1-5; D unresolved. CDR1 is PRHDT and CDR2 is FYEKMQ in the germline V gene (reference sequence). V lost 0 bases, J lost 10 bases, and 10 bases lay in between. This CDR3 has 13 amino acids. This CDR3 is CASSLGLSGPQHF. The CDR3 DNA reads as TGTGCCAGCAGCTTAGGATTAAGCGGCCCCCAGCATTTT.

CDR3 amino acids: CASSLGGQGSGNTIYF. In nucleotides, the CDR3 is TGTGCCAGCAGCTTGGGAGGACAGGGCAGCGGAAACACCATATATTTT. V and J are TRBV5-4 and TRBJ1-3; 8 bases are a match to TRBD1. CDR1 is SGHNT, CDR2 YYREEE, per germline (reference sequence). This CDR3 region has 16 residues. Trimming at V came to 0 bases and at J to 4 bases, leaving 6 bases not matched to a gene.

The V gene is TRBV28, the J gene TRBJ2-3; TRBD2 might be the D (7 bases). Trimming cost V 3 bases and J 2 bases, with 9 bases left between them. The CDR3 is 14 amino acids. CDR1 and CDR2 (germline): MDHEN, SYDVKM. CDR3: CASSFGGATDTQYF. CDR3 DNA sequence: TGTGCCAGCAGTTTTGGGGGGGCCACAGATACGCAGTATTTT.

The J gene is TRBJ2-7, the V gene TRBV13; 7 bases match TRBD2. Germline lookup yields CDR1 PRHDT and CDR2 FYEKMQ (reference sequence). The V gene end was trimmed by 5 bases and the J gene end by 2 bases; junction bases not matched to a gene: 6. The CDR3 is 14 residues long. The CDR3 sequence: CASSVQGGAYEQYF. The DNA of the CDR3 is TGTGCCAGCAGCGTGCAGGGAGGGGCCTACGAGCAGTACTTC.

The rearrangement links TRBV2 to TRBJ2-1; D gene unclear. The V gene's germline CDR1 is SNHLY and CDR2 FYNNEI. The CDR3 length is 13 residues. The germline V and J ends were trimmed by 8 bases and 3 bases, with 11 bases remaining between them. The CDR3 DNA reads as TGTGCCAGCGGAACAGAGATCTACAATGAGCAGTTCTTC. This translates into CASGTEIYNEQFF.

This clone has only one observation. V is TRBV4-3 and J is TRBJ2-1; 12 bases are a match to TRBD2. Trimming took 0 bases from V and 9 from J; bases not matched to a gene: 15. CDR1 is LGHNA and CDR2 is YSLEER in the germline V gene. This CDR3 contains 19 residues. In nucleotides, the CDR3 is TGCGCCAGCAGCCAAGATCCGCCACTATCTAGCGGGAGGGTAAGTGAGCAGTTCTTC. As protein: CASSQDPPLSSGRVSEQFF.

V and J are TRBV6-1 and TRBJ2-1, with D tentatively TRBD1 (5 bases). The CDR3 covers 15 residues. Germline CDR1 reads MNHNS; CDR2 reads SASEGT. Deletions cut 0 bases from V and 3 bases from J, with 9 bases between. The DNA for the CDR3 is TGTGCCAGCAGTGAAGCTGGGGCTCTCTACAATGAGCAGTTCTTC. Protein product: CASSEAGALYNEQFF.

The chain has TRBV5-1 and TRBJ2-1; 7 bases are shared with TRBD1. The V segment lost 4 bases and the J segment 8 bases; nucleotides outside the gene matches: 3. The CDR3 length is 12 residues. The germline V gene has CDR1 SGHRS and CDR2 YFSETQ. In DNA form, the CDR3 reads TGCGCCAGCAGCGAGGGGGCTCATGAGCAGTTCTTC. It translates to CASSEGAHEQFF.